These T cell receptor beta chains were read from a single sample in a study of T cells in Graves' hyperthyroidism and ophthalmopathy. Each CDR3 protein is one row after TCRdb ran MiXCR on the multiplex PCR reads. The sample includes hundreds of thousands of distinct CDR3 sequences, around 13% of them seen just once. The sequencing input was blood. These receptor sequences come from a woman aged 18-29 years with Graves' hyperthyroidism. The CDR3 runs from the conserved cysteine through the conserved F or W. D genes are given only for firm matches. Only part of the rows carry a size: once, few, many, or a class if the clone is expanded.

CDR3,DNA,J,D,V,size
CASSFGTAGQYF,TGTGCCAGCAGTTTCGGGACTGCGGGGCAGTACTTC,TRBJ2-7,.,TRBV6-2/TRBV6-3,many
CALGDLRNEQFF,TGTGCCCTCGGGGACCTCCGCAATGAGCAGTTCTTC,TRBJ2-1,.,TRBV2,once
CASSFTGTSDEAFF,TGTGCCAGCAGCTTTACCGGGACTTCAGATGAAGCTTTCTTT,TRBJ1-1,.,TRBV7-2,many
CASSFEPRGFAGELFF,TGTGCCAGTAGTTTTGAACCGAGGGGGTTCGCCGGGGAGCTGTTTTTT,TRBJ2-2,.,TRBV19,few
CASSQGLTGAGNTIYF,TGCGCCAGCAGCCAAGGTCTTACAGGAGCTGGAAACACCATATATTTT,TRBJ1-3,.,TRBV4-3,.
CASSLAFVGSYEQYF,TGTGCCAGCAGCTTAGCGTTCGTGGGTTCCTACGAGCAGTACTTC,TRBJ2-7,.,TRBV7-2,many
CASSQDPDYLTDTQYF,TGTGCCAGCAGCCAAGATCCGGACTACCTCACAGATACGCAGTATTTT,TRBJ2-3,.,TRBV14,few
CASSLVIAEAFF,TGTGCCAGCAGTTTAGTGATAGCTGAAGCTTTCTTT,TRBJ1-1,.,TRBV28,many
CASSIRGPGLGLGEQFF,TGTGCCAGCAGCATCAGGGGACCGGGACTAGGCTTAGGGGAGCAGTTCTTC,TRBJ2-1,TRBD2,TRBV7-2,many
CATSSAGTSGSYEQYF,TGTGCCACCAGCAGTGCCGGGACTAGCGGCTCCTACGAGCAGTACTTC,TRBJ2-7,TRBD2,TRBV15,few
CASSPTQSYNEQFF,TGTGCCAGCAGCCCCACGCAGTCGTACAATGAGCAGTTCTTC,TRBJ2-1,.,TRBV11-2,many
CASSLEGHLNTGELFF,TGTGCCAGCAGCTTGGAAGGGCATTTGAACACCGGGGAGCTGTTTTTT,TRBJ2-2,.,TRBV5-8,.
CASTHEAGAADTQYF,TGTGCCAGCACCCACGAAGCGGGAGCCGCAGATACGCAGTATTTT,TRBJ2-3,TRBD2,TRBV6-2/TRBV6-3,.
CSASSTAAGRVLSYEQYF,TGCAGTGCTAGTTCCACGGCGGCCGGGAGAGTACTCTCCTACGAGCAGTACTTC,TRBJ2-7,.,TRBV20-1,.
CASSPGTEEQYF,TGCGCCAGCAGCCCGGGGACAGAAGAGCAGTACTTC,TRBJ2-7,TRBD1,TRBV4-3,.
CAARPRRDTGELFF,TGTGCCGCTCGGCCCCGGCGGGACACCGGGGAGCTGTTTTTT,TRBJ2-2,.,TRBV6-1,few
CASSLESGQNQPQHF,TGCGCCAGCAGCTTGGAGTCAGGGCAGAATCAGCCCCAGCATTTT,TRBJ1-5,.,TRBV5-1,many
CATSPGTGGGRSQPQHF,TGTGCCACCAGTCCCGGGACAGGGGGCGGAAGGTCGCAGCCCCAGCATTTT,TRBJ1-5,TRBD1,TRBV24-1,many
CASTEGQTSGYTF,TGTGCCAGCACCGAGGGACAGACGAGCGGCTACACCTTC,TRBJ1-2,TRBD1,TRBV6-2/TRBV6-3,many
CASSQGTGASYEQYF,TGTGCCAGCAGCCAAGGGACAGGTGCTTCCTACGAGCAGTACTTC,TRBJ2-7,TRBD1,TRBV14,many
CATSAIGTAENEQFF,TGTGCCACCAGTGCGATAGGGACAGCGGAAAATGAGCAGTTCTTC,TRBJ2-1,TRBD1,TRBV24-1,many
CASSQGGRSPYEQYF,TGTGCCAGCAGCCAAGGCGGGAGAAGCCCCTACGAGCAGTACTTC,TRBJ2-7,TRBD2,TRBV14,few
CAGSGPARQGRWGYTF,TGTGCCGGCAGTGGCCCCGCCAGACAGGGGAGGTGGGGCTACACCTTC,TRBJ1-2,TRBD1,TRBV25-1,.
CASSERQGATTGANVLTF,TGTGCCAGCAGTGAACGACAGGGGGCTACTACTGGGGCCAACGTCCTGACTTTC,TRBJ2-6,TRBD1,TRBV27,.
CASSDRTGGSYEQYF,TGTGCCAGCAGCGATCGGACAGGGGGCTCCTACGAGCAGTACTTC,TRBJ2-7,TRBD1,TRBV11-3,.
CSARDGSRLAGGGETQYF,TGCAGTGCTAGAGATGGATCCCGACTAGCGGGAGGGGGAGAGACCCAGTACTTC,TRBJ2-5,TRBD2,TRBV20-1,many
CASSKQGDRELFF,TGCGCCAGCAGCAAACAGGGGGACCGGGAGCTGTTTTTT,TRBJ2-2,TRBD1,TRBV5-1,.
CASSLKGGTSGYNEQFF,TGTGCCAGCAGCTTAAAGGGCGGGACTAGCGGGTACAATGAGCAGTTCTTC,TRBJ2-1,TRBD2,TRBV7-3,many
CAWSEVIPPRGRAYNEQFF,TGTGCCTGGAGCGAAGTTATCCCTCCTCGCGGGAGGGCCTACAATGAGCAGTTCTTC,TRBJ2-1,TRBD2,TRBV30,.
CASKPGLALEQFF,TGTGCCAGCAAGCCGGGACTAGCGCTTGAGCAGTTCTTC,TRBJ2-1,TRBD2,TRBV12-3/TRBV12-4,many
CASSKKRWVFEDSPLHF,TGTGCCAGCAGTAAGAAGCGTTGGGTATTTGAGGATTCACCCCTCCACTTT,TRBJ1-6,.,TRBV28,few
CASSRPGQGADGYTF,TGTGCCAGCAGCCGCCCCGGACAGGGGGCGGATGGCTACACCTTC,TRBJ1-2,TRBD1,TRBV11-2,many
CASGTSPTYNEQFF,TGTGCCAGCGGTACTAGCCCAACCTACAATGAGCAGTTCTTC,TRBJ2-1,.,TRBV18,few
CAISDPDTQYF,TGTGCCATCAGTGACCCAGATACGCAGTATTTT,TRBJ2-3,.,TRBV10-3,.
CASSSTLKEGEQFF,TGTGCCAGCAGCTCGACTCTTAAAGAGGGTGAGCAGTTCTTC,TRBJ2-1,.,TRBV7-9,many
CSALGGDSAFNYGYTF,TGCAGTGCCCTAGGGGGGGACAGCGCCTTCAACTATGGCTACACCTTC,TRBJ1-2,TRBD1,TRBV20-1,many
CASSEAIRTLNQPQHF,TGTGCCAGCAGTGAAGCGATAAGGACACTCAATCAGCCCCAGCATTTT,TRBJ1-5,.,TRBV2,many